The rows below give T cell receptor beta chains drawn from one sample of a study of T cell responses to AZD1222 COVID-19 vaccine. Assay: immunoSEQ multiplex PCR; the TCRdb copy retains only in-frame clones and omits some. In the table there are about 170,000 clones, 80% to 90% of which are singletons. Sequencing was performed on peripheral blood, taken on day 0 of AZD1222 vaccination. Receptors originate from an adult in good health. CDR3s include the opening cysteine and the closing phenylalanine or tryptophan. D genes are given only for firm matches. Size is stated for part of the rows, as once, few or many counts, or as a class when the clone is expanded.

TRBD1	TRBV4-1	NA	TRBJ2-2	CASSQGQGAFAGELFF	TGCGCCAGCAGCCAAGGGCAGGGGGCCTTTGCCGGGGAGCTGTTTTTT
NA	TRBV13	NA	TRBJ1-1	CASTAKMNTEAFF	TGTGCCAGCACAGCCAAGATGAACACTGAAGCTTTCTTT
TRBD1	TRBV15	NA	TRBJ2-3	CATSTPGQGGDTQYF	TGTGCCACCAGCACCCCGGGACAGGGGGGAGATACGCAGTATTTT
TRBD1	TRBV4-1	NA	TRBJ1-3	CASSVPTGGSGNTIYF	TGCGCCAGCAGCGTACCGACAGGGGGCTCTGGAAACACCATATATTTT
NA	TRBV7-8	NA	TRBJ1-1	CASSLSRHTEAFF	TGTGCCAGCAGCTTAAGTCGGCACACTGAAGCTTTCTTT
NA	TRBV7-8	NA	TRBJ2-2	CASSLSSANTGELFF	TGTGCCAGCAGCTTATCGTCTGCGAACACCGGGGAGCTGTTTTTT
TRBD2	TRBV5-1	NA	TRBJ2-7	CASSLLASGVHEQYF	TGCGCCAGCAGCTTGTTGGCCAGCGGGGTCCACGAGCAGTACTTC
NA	TRBV4-1	NA	TRBJ2-5	CASSHGQQETQYF	TGCGCCAGCAGCCACGGACAGCAAGAGACCCAGTACTTC
NA	TRBV3-1/TRBV3-2	NA	TRBJ2-7	CASSQVGGPGEQYF	TGTGCCAGCAGCCAAGTTGGGGGCCCAGGGGAGCAGTACTTC
TRBD1	TRBV29-1	NA	TRBJ2-7	CSVEEANRGGYEQYF	TGCAGCGTTGAAGAAGCGAACAGGGGTGGCTACGAGCAGTACTTC
NA	TRBV4-1	NA	TRBJ1-1	CASSQVGLGDEAFF	TGCGCCAGCAGCCAAGTGGGGCTGGGGGACGAAGCTTTCTTT
NA	TRBV5-8	NA	TRBJ1-5	CASSLRYSNQPQHF	TGTGCCAGCAGCTTACGTTATAGCAATCAGCCCCAGCATTTT
NA	TRBV7-9	NA	TRBJ2-2	CASSTEGFTGELFF	TGTGCCAGCAGCACGGAAGGCTTCACCGGGGAGCTGTTTTTT
TRBD1	TRBV11-3	NA	TRBJ2-2	CASSLGTGGTTGELFF	TGTGCCAGCAGCTTAGGGACAGGGGGAACGACCGGGGAGCTGTTTTTT
NA	TRBV3-1/TRBV3-2	NA	TRBJ2-2	CASSQGGALDEFGELFF	TGTGCCAGCAGCCAAGGGGGGGCACTAGACGAGTTCGGGGAGCTGTTTTTT
NA	TRBV6-5	NA	TRBJ2-7	CASSYTGNDYEQYF	TGTGCCAGCAGTTACACAGGTAATGACTACGAGCAGTACTTC
TRBD1	TRBV19	NA	TRBJ1-2	CASSIDGTGTRGYTF	TGTGCCAGTAGTATAGACGGGACAGGGACGAGAGGCTACACCTTC
NA	TRBV7-3	NA	TRBJ1-2	CASSPSPDRSYGYTF	TGTGCCAGCAGCCCCAGCCCGGACCGCAGCTATGGCTACACCTTC
TRBD2	TRBV3-1/TRBV3-2	NA	TRBJ2-3	CASSRAGGTDTQYF	TGTGCCAGCAGCCGCGCGGGGGGGACAGATACGCAGTATTTT
NA	TRBV20-1	NA	TRBJ1-4	CSASFPGGSNEKLFF	TGCAGTGCTAGTTTCCCTGGGGGTTCTAATGAAAAACTGTTTTTT
NA	TRBV11-3	NA	TRBJ2-2	CASSTNDRDQGTGELFF	TGTGCCAGCAGCACGAACGACAGAGACCAGGGGACCGGGGAGCTGTTTTTT
TRBD1	TRBV18	NA	TRBJ1-6	CASSPYRGMDSPLHF	TGTGCCAGCTCACCTTACAGGGGGATGGATTCACCCCTCCACTTT
NA	TRBV28	NA	TRBJ1-6	CASSPGQQGSFVNSPLHF	TGTGCCAGCAGTCCCGGACAACAGGGTTCGTTCGTCAATTCACCCCTCCACTTT
NA	TRBV6-5	NA	TRBJ1-3	CASRPGWGNTIYF	TGTGCCAGCAGGCCTGGCTGGGGGAACACCATATATTTT
TRBD2	TRBV6-6	NA	TRBJ2-1	CASSSAGSGSYNEQFF	TGTGCCAGCAGTTCAGCGGGGTCGGGTTCCTACAATGAGCAGTTCTTC
NA	TRBV6-2/TRBV6-3	few	TRBJ1-1	CASSYSRAATEAFF	TGTGCCAGCAGTTATTCCAGGGCAGCGACTGAAGCTTTCTTT
TRBD1	TRBV23-1	NA	TRBJ1-2	CASSQSIPRTGYGYTF	TGCGCCAGCAGTCAATCGATCCCTAGGACAGGCTATGGCTACACCTTC
NA	TRBV21-1	NA	TRBJ2-5	CASSPPLGGGMFQETQYF	TGTGCCAGCAGCCCCCCTTTAGGGGGCGGAATGTTCCAAGAGACCCAGTACTTC
NA	TRBV9	NA	TRBJ2-7	CASSPWVRGEVYEQYF	TGTGCCAGCAGCCCCTGGGTTCGCGGGGAGGTCTACGAGCAGTACTTC
TRBD1	TRBV9	NA	TRBJ2-7	CASSVDVGTGAYEQYF	TGTGCCAGCAGCGTAGATGTTGGGACAGGGGCCTACGAGCAGTACTTC
NA	TRBV21-1	NA	TRBJ1-4	CASRKEVGGTNEKLFF	TGTGCCAGCAGGAAAGAGGTAGGTGGTACTAATGAAAAACTGTTTTTT
NA	TRBV30	NA	TRBJ2-7	CAWSAVGISYANF	TGTGCCTGGAGTGCCGTAGGCATCTCCTACGCTAACTTC
TRBD1	TRBV6-1	NA	TRBJ1-1	CASSEARTGWAEAFF	TGTGCCAGCAGTGAAGCACGGACAGGGTGGGCTGAAGCTTTCTTT
NA	TRBV28	NA	TRBJ2-3	CASSFLQGTDTQYF	TGTGCCAGCAGTTTTTTGCAGGGAACAGATACGCAGTATTTT
NA	TRBV2	NA	TRBJ1-5	CASRGGWENQPQHF	TGTGCCAGCAGGGGCGGGTGGGAAAATCAGCCCCAGCATTTT
TRBD2	TRBV9	few	TRBJ2-3	CASSVVGSGGPTDTQYF	TGTGCCAGCAGCGTAGTTGGTAGCGGGGGGCCCACAGATACGCAGTATTTT